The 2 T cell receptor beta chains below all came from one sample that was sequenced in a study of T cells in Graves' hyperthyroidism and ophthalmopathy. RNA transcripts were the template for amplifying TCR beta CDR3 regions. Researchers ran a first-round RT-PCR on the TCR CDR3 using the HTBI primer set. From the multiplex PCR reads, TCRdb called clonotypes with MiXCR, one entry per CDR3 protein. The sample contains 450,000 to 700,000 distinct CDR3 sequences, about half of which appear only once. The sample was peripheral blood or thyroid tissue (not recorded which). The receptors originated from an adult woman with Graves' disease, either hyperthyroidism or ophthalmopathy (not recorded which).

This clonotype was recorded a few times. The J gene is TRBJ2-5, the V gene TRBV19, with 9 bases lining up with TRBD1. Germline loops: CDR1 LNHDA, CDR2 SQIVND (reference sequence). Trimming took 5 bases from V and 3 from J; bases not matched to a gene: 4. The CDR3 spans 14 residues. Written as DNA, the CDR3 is TGTGCCAGTAGTCCAGGGGACAGGGAAGAGACCCAGTACTTC. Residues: CASSPGDREETQYF.

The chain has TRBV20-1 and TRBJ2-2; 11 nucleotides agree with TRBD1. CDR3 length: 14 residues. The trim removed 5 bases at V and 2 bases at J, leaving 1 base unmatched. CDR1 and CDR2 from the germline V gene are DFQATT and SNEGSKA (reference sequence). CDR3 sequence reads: CSARTGGNTGELFF. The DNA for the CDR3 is TGCAGTGCTCGGACAGGGGGCAACACCGGGGAGCTGTTTTTT.